This T cell receptor (beta chain) stems from a study of cytomegalovirus exposure and HLA in healthy donors. Whole-study findings and limits: In vitro confirmation showed a few CMV-associated chains to be CMV antigen specific. Association with HLA alleles at 0.05 false discovery rate was found for around 15,000 TCR beta sequences in a later analysis. Further analysis was carried out later, and it showed several of the most significant clusters appearing linked to common viral pathogens. The study had only CMV serostatus as immune exposure information.

The primer mix had 60 Vbeta and 13 Jbeta primers. Sequencing used immunoSEQ multiplex PCR; TCRdb keeps in-frame clones, though not all of them. The data hold tens of thousands of clones, with around 79% observed a single time. This clone was observed once. The antigen remains unidentified. Germline assignment: CDR1 MNHEY and CDR2 SVGAGI. CDR3 size: 12 residues. V was pared by 0 bases and J by 12 bases, with 11 bases between. The sequencing input was PBMCs. The chain uses TRBV6-5 and TRBJ2-5, with D perhaps matching TRBD1 (6 bases). The TCR originated in a woman aged 40 to 55 in good health and CMV-seropositive. The CDR3 loop is CASSYSRGEEYF. As DNA, the CDR3 is TGTGCCAGCAGTTACTCCAGGGGTGAGGAGTACTTC.